Here is one T cell receptor (beta chain) with its context. Its antigen is as yet unknown. PCR amplification relied on 60 Vbeta primers (plus 13 Jbeta primers). Assay used: immunoSEQ multiplex PCR; TCRdb lists only in-frame clones, some missing. The sample includes about 180,000 clones, roughly 75% seen only once; the top ten take around 5.4%. The entry originates in a study of cytomegalovirus exposure and HLA in healthy donors. The study's findings and limits: Diagnosis of cytomegalovirus status made by the classifier reportedly showed high specificity and sensitivity. Within a later analysis, the majority of CMV-associated TCR beta chains appeared HLA-restricted. When a later analysis was performed, an Asian-associated ancestry cluster reportedly had fewer N-insertions than the approximately 700-donor mean. The study found most TCR sequences rare, yet found some public TCRs in many donors.

Germline CDR1 reads KGHSH; CDR2 reads LQKENI. Trimming pared 2 bases from V and 3 bases from J, leaving 12 bases between. CDR3 length: 15 residues. This TCR derives from a man between 40 and 49 years old in good health and CMV-seronegative. This chain connects TRBV18 to TRBJ2-3; perhaps TRBD1 as D (6 bases). The sequenced material came from PBMCs. CDR3 residues: CASSPRGGRTDTQYF. DNA for the CDR3: TGTGCCAGCTCACCAAGAGGGGGTAGAACAGATACGCAGTATTTT.